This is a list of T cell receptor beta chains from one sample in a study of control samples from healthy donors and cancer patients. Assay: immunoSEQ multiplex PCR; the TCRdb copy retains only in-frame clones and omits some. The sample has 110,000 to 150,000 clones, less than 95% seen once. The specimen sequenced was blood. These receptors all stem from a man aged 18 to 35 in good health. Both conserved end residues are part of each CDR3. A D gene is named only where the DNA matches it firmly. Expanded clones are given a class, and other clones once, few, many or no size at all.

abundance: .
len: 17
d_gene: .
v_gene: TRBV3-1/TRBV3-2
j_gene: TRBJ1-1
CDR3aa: CASSRGVLSRMNTEAFF
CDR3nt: TGTGCCAGCAGCCGGGGGGTCCTAAGTAGGATGAACACTGAAGCTTTCTTT

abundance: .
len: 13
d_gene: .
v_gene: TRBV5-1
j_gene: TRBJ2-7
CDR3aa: CASNDRGGGEQYF
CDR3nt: TGCGCCAGCAATGACAGGGGCGGGGGCGAGCAGTACTTC

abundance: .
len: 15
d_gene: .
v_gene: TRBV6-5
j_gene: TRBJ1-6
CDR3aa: CASSYGQPDNSPLHF
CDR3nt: TGTGCCAGCAGTTACGGGCAGCCCGATAATTCACCCCTCCACTTT

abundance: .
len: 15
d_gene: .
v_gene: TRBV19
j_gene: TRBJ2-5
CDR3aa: CASSIAGQLKETQYF
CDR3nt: TGTGCCAGTAGTATAGCTGGACAGTTGAAAGAGACCCAGTACTTC

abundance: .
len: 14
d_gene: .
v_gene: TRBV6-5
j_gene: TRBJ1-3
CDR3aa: CASSLGGIRNTIYF
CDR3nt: TGTGCCAGCAGTCTTGGGGGTATTAGAAACACCATATATTTT

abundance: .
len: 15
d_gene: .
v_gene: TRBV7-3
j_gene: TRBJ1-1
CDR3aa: CASSLSPTLNTEAFF
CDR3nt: TGTGCCAGCAGCTTAAGCCCGACTCTTAACACTGAAGCTTTCTTT

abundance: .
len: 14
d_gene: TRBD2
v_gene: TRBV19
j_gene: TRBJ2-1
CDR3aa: CASSMTGGVNEQFF
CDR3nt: TGTGCCAGTAGTATGACGGGGGGGGTCAATGAGCAGTTCTTC

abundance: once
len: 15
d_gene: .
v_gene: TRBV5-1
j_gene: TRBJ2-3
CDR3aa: CASSLPGGNTDTQYF
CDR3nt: TGCGCCAGCAGCCTACCGGGCGGGAACACAGATACGCAGTATTTT

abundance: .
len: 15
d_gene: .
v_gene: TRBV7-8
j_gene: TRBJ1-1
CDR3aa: CASTHFEGVVPEAFF
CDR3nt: TGTGCCAGCACCCACTTCGAGGGAGTTGTCCCTGAAGCTTTCTTT

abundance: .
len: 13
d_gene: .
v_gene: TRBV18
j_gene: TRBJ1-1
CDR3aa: CASSRQGNTEAFF
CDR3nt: TGTGCCAGCTCACGCCAGGGGAACACTGAAGCTTTCTTT

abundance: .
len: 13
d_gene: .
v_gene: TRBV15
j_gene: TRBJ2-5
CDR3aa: CATSREGRETQYF
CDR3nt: TGTGCCACCAGCAGAGAAGGTCGAGAGACCCAGTACTTC

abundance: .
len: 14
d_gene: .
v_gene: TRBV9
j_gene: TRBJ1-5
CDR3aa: CASSVAGRGQPQHF
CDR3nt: TGTGCCAGCAGCGTCGCAGGGAGGGGTCAGCCCCAGCATTTT

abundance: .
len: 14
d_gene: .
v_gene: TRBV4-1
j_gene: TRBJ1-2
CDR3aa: CASSPDVANYGYTF
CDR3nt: TGCGCCAGCAGCCCAGATGTAGCTAACTATGGCTACACCTTC

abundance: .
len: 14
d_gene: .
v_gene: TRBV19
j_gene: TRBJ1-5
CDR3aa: CASSIPFENQPQHF
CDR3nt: TGTGCCAGTAGTATCCCCTTTGAAAATCAGCCCCAGCATTTT

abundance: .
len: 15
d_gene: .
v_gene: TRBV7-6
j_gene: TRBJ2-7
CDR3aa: CASSLGRGGSYEQYF
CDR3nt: TGTGCCAGCAGCTTAGGTAGAGGGGGCTCCTACGAGCAGTACTTC

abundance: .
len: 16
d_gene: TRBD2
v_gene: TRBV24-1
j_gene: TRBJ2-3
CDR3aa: CATSDTSGGSRDTQYF
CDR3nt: TGTGCCACCAGTGATACTAGCGGGGGGTCACGGGATACGCAGTATTTT

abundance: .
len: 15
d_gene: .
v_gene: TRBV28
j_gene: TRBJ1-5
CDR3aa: CASSFSRRFAQPQHF
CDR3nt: TGTGCCAGCAGTTTCAGCAGGAGGTTTGCTCAGCCCCAGCATTTT

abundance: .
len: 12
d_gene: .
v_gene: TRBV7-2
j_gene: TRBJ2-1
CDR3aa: CASSLGVNEQFF
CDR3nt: TGTGCCAGCAGCTTAGGAGTGAATGAGCAGTTCTTC

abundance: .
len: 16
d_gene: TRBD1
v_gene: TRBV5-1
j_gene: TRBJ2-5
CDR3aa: CASSSWTGGLEETQYF
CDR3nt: TGCGCCAGCAGTTCCTGGACAGGGGGCTTGGAGGAGACCCAGTACTTC

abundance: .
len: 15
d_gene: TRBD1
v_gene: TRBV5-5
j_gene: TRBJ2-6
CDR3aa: CASGQGGAGANVLTF
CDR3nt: TGTGCCAGCGGACAGGGGGGCGCTGGGGCCAACGTCCTGACTTTC

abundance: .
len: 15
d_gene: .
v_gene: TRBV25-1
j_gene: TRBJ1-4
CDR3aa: CASSDFANGYEKLFF
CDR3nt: TGTGCCAGCAGTGACTTCGCTAATGGGTATGAAAAACTGTTTTTT

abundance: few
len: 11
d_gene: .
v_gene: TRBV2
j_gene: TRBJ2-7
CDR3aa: CASKGPYEQYF
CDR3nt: TGTGCCAGCAAAGGCCCCTACGAGCAGTACTTC

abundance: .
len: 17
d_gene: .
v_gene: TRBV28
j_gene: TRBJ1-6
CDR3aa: CASSLWQESSYNSPLHF
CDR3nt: TGTGCCAGCAGTTTATGGCAGGAGAGCTCCTATAATTCACCCCTCCACTTT

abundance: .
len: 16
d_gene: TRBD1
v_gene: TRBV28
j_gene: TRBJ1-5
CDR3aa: CASSLNAFRGDQPQHF
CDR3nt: TGTGCCAGCAGTTTAAACGCGTTCAGGGGGGATCAGCCCCAGCATTTT

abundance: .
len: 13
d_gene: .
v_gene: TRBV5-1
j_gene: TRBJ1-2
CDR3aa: CASSGGLGGGYTF
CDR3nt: TGCGCCAGCAGCGGGGGACTTGGCGGTGGCTACACCTTC

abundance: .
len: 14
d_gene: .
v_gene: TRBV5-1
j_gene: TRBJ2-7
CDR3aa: CASAGTANSYEQYF
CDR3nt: TGCGCCAGTGCAGGGACGGCGAACTCCTACGAGCAGTACTTC

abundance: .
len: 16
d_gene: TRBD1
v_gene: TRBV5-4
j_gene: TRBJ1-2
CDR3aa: CASSYHTTGGSYGYTF
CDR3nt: TGTGCCAGCAGTTATCATACAACAGGGGGCAGCTATGGCTACACCTTC

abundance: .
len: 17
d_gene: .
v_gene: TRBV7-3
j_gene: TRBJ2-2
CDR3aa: CASSPGRAAQNTGELFF
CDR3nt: TGTGCCAGCAGCCCCGGCAGGGCAGCCCAGAACACCGGGGAGCTGTTTTTT

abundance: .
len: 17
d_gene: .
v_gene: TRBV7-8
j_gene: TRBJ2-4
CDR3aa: CASSRGRGTAAKNIQYF
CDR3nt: TGTGCCAGCAGCCGAGGTCGGGGTACTGCAGCCAAAAACATTCAGTACTTC

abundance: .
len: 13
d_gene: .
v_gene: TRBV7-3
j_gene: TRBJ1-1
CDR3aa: CASSLTPNTEAFF
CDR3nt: TGTGCCAGCAGCTTAACCCCTAACACTGAAGCTTTCTTT

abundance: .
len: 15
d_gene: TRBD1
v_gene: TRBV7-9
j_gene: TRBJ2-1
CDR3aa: CASSSRTGVTNEQFF
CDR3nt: TGTGCCAGCAGCTCCAGGACAGGGGTTACCAATGAGCAGTTCTTC

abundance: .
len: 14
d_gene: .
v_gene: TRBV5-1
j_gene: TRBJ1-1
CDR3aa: CASSFGAANTEAFF
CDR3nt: TGCGCCAGCAGCTTCGGAGCAGCGAACACTGAAGCTTTCTTT

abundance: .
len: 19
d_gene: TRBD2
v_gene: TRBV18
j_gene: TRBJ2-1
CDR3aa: CASSPPGLTSGGLYNEQFF
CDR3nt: TGTGCCAGCTCACCACCGGGTTTAACTAGCGGGGGTCTCTACAATGAGCAGTTCTTC

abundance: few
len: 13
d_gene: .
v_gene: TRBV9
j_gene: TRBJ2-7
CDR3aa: CASSVGDSYEQYF
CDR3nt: TGTGCCAGCAGCGTAGGAGACTCCTACGAGCAGTACTTC

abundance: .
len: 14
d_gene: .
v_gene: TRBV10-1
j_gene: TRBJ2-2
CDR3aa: CASSESGNTGELFF
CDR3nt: TGCGCCAGCAGTGAATCCGGGAACACCGGGGAGCTGTTTTTT

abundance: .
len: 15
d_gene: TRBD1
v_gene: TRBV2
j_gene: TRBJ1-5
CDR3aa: CASRTAGGGNQPQHF
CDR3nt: TGTGCCAGCAGAACCGCAGGGGGCGGGAATCAGCCCCAGCATTTT

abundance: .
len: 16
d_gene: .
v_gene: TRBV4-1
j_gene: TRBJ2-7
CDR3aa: CASSHDREGGSYEQYF
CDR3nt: TGCGCCAGCAGCCACGACAGGGAGGGAGGTAGCTACGAGCAGTACTTC

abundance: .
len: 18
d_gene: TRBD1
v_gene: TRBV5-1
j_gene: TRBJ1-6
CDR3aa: CASSLQQGFGSYNSPLHF
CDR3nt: TGCGCCAGCAGCCTACAACAGGGGTTTGGCTCCTATAATTCACCCCTCCACTTT

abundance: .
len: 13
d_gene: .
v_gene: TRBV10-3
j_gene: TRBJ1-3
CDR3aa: CATEQGTGNTIYF
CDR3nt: TGTGCCACCGAACAGGGAACAGGAAACACCATATATTTT

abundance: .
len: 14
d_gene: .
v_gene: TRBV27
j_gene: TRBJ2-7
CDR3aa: CASSFQGDSYEQYF
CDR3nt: TGTGCCAGCAGTTTCCAGGGCGACTCCTACGAGCAGTACTTC

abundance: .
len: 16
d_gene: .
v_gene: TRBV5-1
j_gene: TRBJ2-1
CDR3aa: CASSLVIYTAGDEQFF
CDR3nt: TGCGCCAGCAGCTTGGTAATATATACAGCTGGGGATGAGCAGTTCTTC

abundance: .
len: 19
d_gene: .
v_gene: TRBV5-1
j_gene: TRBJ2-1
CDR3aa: CASSLEEVQAPRRYNEQFF
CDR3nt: TGCGCCAGCAGCTTGGAGGAAGTACAGGCCCCGAGGAGGTACAATGAGCAGTTCTTC

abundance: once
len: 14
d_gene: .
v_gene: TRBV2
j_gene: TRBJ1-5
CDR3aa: CASSVVTGNQPQHF
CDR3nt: TGTGCCAGCAGTGTTGTCACTGGCAATCAGCCCCAGCATTTT

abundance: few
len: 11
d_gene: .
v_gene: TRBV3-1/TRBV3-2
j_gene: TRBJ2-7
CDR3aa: CASRGTNEQYF
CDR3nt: TGTGCCAGCCGTGGGACGAACGAGCAGTACTTC

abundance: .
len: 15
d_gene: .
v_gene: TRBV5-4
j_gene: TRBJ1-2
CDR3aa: CASSLAGLAFGGYTF
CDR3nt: TGTGCCAGCAGCTTGGCCGGTTTGGCTTTTGGGGGCTACACCTTC

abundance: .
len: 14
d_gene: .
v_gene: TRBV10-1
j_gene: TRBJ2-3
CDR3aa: CASSLGPSTDTQYF
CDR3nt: TGCGCCAGCAGTCTAGGGCCTAGCACAGATACGCAGTATTTT

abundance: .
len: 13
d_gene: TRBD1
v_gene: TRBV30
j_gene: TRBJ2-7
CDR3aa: CAWTPIDRDEQYF
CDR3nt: TGTGCCTGGACCCCTATTGACAGGGACGAGCAGTACTTC

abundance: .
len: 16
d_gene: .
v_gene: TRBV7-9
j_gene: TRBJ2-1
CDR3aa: CASSLVGSRSDHEQFF
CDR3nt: TGTGCCAGCAGCTTAGTAGGGAGCCGGAGTGACCATGAGCAGTTCTTC

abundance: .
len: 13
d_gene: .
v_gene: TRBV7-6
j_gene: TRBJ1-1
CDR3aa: CASSYKGDTEAFF
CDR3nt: TGTGCCAGCAGCTATAAAGGGGACACTGAAGCTTTCTTT

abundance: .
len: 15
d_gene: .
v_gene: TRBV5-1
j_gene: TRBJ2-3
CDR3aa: CASSGGWERTDTQYF
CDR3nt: TGCGCCAGCAGCGGGGGCTGGGAAAGGACAGATACGCAGTATTTT

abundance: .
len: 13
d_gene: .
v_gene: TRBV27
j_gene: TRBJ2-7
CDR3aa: CASSLLGTYEQYF
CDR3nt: TGTGCCAGCAGTTTATTAGGCACCTACGAGCAGTACTTC

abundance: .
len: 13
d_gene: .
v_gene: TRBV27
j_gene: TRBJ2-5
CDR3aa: CASSSLAGETQYF
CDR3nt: TGTGCCAGCAGTTCCCTGGCCGGGGAGACCCAGTACTTC

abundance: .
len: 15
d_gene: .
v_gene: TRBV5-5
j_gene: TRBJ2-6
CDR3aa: CASTQVPPGANVLTF
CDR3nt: TGTGCCAGCACCCAGGTTCCGCCTGGGGCCAACGTCCTGACTTTC

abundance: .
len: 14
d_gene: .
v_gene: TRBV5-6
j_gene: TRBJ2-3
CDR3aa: CASSLSYRTDTQYF
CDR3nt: TGTGCCAGCAGCTTGTCCTACAGGACAGATACGCAGTATTTT

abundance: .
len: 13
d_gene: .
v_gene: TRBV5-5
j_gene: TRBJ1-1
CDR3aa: CASGPSGNTEAFF
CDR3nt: TGTGCCAGCGGCCCGTCGGGGAACACTGAAGCTTTCTTT

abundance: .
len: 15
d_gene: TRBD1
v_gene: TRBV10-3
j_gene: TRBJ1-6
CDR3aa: CAISESTGGGSPLHF
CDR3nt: TGTGCCATCAGTGAGTCGACAGGGGGAGGTTCACCCCTCCACTTT

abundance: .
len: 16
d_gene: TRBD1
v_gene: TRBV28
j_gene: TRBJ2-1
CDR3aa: CASSSGQGATYNEQFF
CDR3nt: TGTGCCAGCAGTTCGGGACAGGGGGCGACCTACAATGAGCAGTTCTTC

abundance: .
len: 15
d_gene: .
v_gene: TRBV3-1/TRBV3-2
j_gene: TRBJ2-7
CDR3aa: CASSPGGSGATEQYF
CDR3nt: TGTGCCAGCAGCCCCGGCGGCAGTGGGGCGACCGAGCAGTACTTC

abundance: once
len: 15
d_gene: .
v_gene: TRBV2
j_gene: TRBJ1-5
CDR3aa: CASSENGLSNQPQHF
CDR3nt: TGTGCCAGCAGTGAGAACGGACTTAGCAATCAGCCCCAGCATTTT